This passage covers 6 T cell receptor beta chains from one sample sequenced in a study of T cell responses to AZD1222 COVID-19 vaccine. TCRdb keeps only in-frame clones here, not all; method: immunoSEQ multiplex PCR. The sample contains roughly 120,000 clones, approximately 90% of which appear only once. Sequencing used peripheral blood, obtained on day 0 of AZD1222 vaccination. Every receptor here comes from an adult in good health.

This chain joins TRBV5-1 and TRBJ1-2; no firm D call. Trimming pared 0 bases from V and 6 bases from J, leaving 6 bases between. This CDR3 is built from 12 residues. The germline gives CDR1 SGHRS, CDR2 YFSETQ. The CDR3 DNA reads TGCGCCAGCAGCTTGGAAGGGAATGGCTACACCTTC. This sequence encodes CASSLEGNGYTF.

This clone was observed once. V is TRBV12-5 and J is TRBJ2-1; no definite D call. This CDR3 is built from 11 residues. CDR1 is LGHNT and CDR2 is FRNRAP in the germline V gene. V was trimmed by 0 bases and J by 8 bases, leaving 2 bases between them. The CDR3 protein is CASGLVYEQFF. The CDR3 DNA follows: TGTGCTAGTGGTTTGGTCTATGAGCAGTTCTTC.

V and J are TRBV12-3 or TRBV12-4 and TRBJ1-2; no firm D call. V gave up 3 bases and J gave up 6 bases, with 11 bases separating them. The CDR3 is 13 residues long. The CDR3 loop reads CASSFGDSNGYTF. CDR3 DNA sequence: TGTGCCAGCAGTTTCGGGGATTCCAATGGCTACACCTTC.

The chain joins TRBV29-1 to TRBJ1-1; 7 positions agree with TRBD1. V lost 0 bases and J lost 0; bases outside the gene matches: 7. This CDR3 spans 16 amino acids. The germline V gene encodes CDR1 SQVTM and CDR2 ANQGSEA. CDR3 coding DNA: TGCAGCGTTGAAGATCGGACAGGTACTATGAACACTGAAGCTTTCTTT. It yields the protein CSVEDRTGTMNTEAFF.

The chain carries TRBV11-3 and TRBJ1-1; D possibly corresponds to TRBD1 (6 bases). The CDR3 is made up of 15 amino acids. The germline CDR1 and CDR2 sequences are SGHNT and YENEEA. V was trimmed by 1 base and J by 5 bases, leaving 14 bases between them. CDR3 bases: TGTGCCAGCAGCTTAGGAGGACATCAGGGGACTGAAGCTTTCTTT. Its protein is CASSLGGHQGTEAFF.

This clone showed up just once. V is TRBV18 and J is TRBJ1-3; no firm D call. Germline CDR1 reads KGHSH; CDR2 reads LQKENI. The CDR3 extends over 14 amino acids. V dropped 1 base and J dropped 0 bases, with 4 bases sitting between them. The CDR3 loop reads CASSPLNSGNTIYF. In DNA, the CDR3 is TGTGCCAGCTCACCACTGAACTCTGGAAACACCATATATTTT.